This entry features one T cell receptor beta chain sequence. The sample originates from a study of cytomegalovirus exposure and HLA in healthy donors. V was pared by 6 bases and J by 0 bases, with 11 bases between. The V gene's germline CDR1 is MRHNA and CDR2 SNTAGT. The length of the CDR3 is 15 residues. The data were produced by immunoSEQ multiplex PCR, yet TCRdb's version contains in-frame clones alone and is incomplete. This table has about 98,000 clones, approximately 94% appearing once. Sample: PBMCs. This chain links TRBV6-4 with TRBJ1-4, with D possibly TRBD1 on 5 matching bases. This clonotype was sampled from a woman between 18 and 30 years old in good health and CMV-seronegative. The CDR3 bases are TGTGCCAGCAGGCTACAGGCTGCAACTAATGAAAAACTGTTTTTT. Residues: CASRLQAATNEKLFF.